The 7 T cell receptor beta chains presented below share a single source sample, sequenced in a study of identical twins (TCRdb year 2016). To prepare the library, 5' RACE was applied. The sample was run on an Illumina HiSeq 2000. TCRdb reran the public reads through fastp at Q25 and MiXCR, keeping productive beta chains. Each CDR3 protein appears once, grouped with its most common genes and DNA. In all, the sample holds about 890,000 distinct CDR3 sequences, and 9% to 15% of those were seen once. The ten largest clones add up to about 1.6% of the sample. These data also formed part of another study, on yellow fever vaccine responses in identical twins.

The sample was PBMCs. The receptors derive from a young woman in good health.

In its sample, this clonotype was seen many times. The gene calls are TRBV20-1 and TRBJ2-1, with D possibly matching TRBD2 (6 bases). Trimming removed 4 bases from V and 0 bases from J, with 16 bases in between. The CDR3 consists of 16 residues. Germline assignment: CDR1 DFQATT and CDR2 SNEGSKA (reference sequence). CDR3 region: CSAIGGVDSSYNEQFF. Written as DNA, the CDR3 is TGCAGTGCTATAGGCGGGGTGGATAGCTCCTACAATGAGCAGTTCTTC.

The gene calls are TRBV2 and TRBJ2-1; 8 nucleotides match TRBD2. CDR3 length: 15 residues. Germline CDR1 reads SNHLY; CDR2 reads FYNNEI. The ends lost 3 bases at V and 7 bases at J; junction bases unmatched: 8. The CDR3 DNA reads as TGTGCCAGCAGTGATGATGGAGCGGGGGATAATGAGCAGTTCTTC. Protein: CASSDDGAGDNEQFF.

In its sample, this clonotype was seen many times. The chain combines TRBV20-1 with TRBJ2-6, with 7 bases identical to TRBD1. J was trimmed by 0 bases and V by 0 bases; bases with no gene match: 5. CDR1 and CDR2 (germline): DFQATT, SNEGSKA (reference sequence). CDR3 size: 17 residues. As DNA, the CDR3 is TGCAGTGCTAGAGATCATGGGACAGCCTCTGGGGCCAACGTCCTGACTTTC. Translating gives CSARDHGTASGANVLTF.

Only a few counts were recorded for this clonotype. The genes are TRBV5-1 and TRBJ2-1; D remains ambiguous. Germline V gene lookup returns CDR1 SGHRS and CDR2 YFSETQ. This CDR3 is built from 12 residues. The V and J ends lost 7 bases and 10 bases respectively, with 15 bases between them. The CDR3 region has the DNA TGCGCCAGCCGCACCGCGCTTGAGGAGCAGTTCTTC. It specifies CASRTALEEQFF. Complete variable domain (other parts from reference TRBV5-1 and TRBJ2-1): KAGVTQTPRYLIKTRGQQVTLSCSPISGHRSVSWYQQTPGQGLQFLFEYFSETQRNKGNFPGRFSGRQFSNSRSEMNVSTLELGDSALYLCASRTALEEQFFGPGTRLTVL.

The chain recombines TRBV24-1 with TRBJ2-3; D could derive from TRBD1 or TRBD2 (6 bases each). The germline V gene has CDR1 KGHDR and CDR2 SFDVKD. The CDR3 sequence is 18 residues long. V lost 3 bases to trimming and J lost 4 bases, with 22 bases between them. CDR3 DNA: TGTGCCACCAGTGATGGGGGCTTGTGGGAGGAGGGGGCAGATACGCAGTATTTT. This gives the protein CATSDGGLWEEGADTQYF.

This clonotype occurred a few times. The chain is built from TRBV28 and TRBJ2-5; perhaps TRBD2 as D (7 bases). The CDR3 is made up of 15 amino acids. V was clipped by 3 bases and J by 3 bases, with 14 bases between them. The germline V gene has CDR1 MDHEN and CDR2 SYDVKM. The CDR3 loop is CASSLMRGGEETQYF. For the CDR3, the DNA is TGTGCCAGCAGTTTGATGAGGGGGGGAGAAGAGACCCAGTACTTC. Full variable domain (rest looked up from reference TRBV28 and TRBJ2-5): DVKVTQSSRYLVKRTGEKVFLECVQDMDHENMFWYRQDPGLGLRLIYFSYDVKMKEKGDIPEGYSVSREKKERFSLILESASTNQTSMYLCASSLMRGGEETQYFGPGTRLLVL.

Only a few counts were recorded for this clonotype. The chain uses TRBV6-1 and TRBJ1-5, with D uncertain. The CDR3 length is 11 residues. Trimming left V 4 bases short and J 11 bases short, with 9 bases between. Per the germline V gene, CDR1 is MNHNS and CDR2 is SASEGT. CDR3 protein: CASSGPKTQHF. In nucleotides, the CDR3 is TGTGCCAGCAGTGGTCCCAAGACCCAGCATTTT.